This T cell receptor beta chain was identified in a study of CD8+ T cells in alopecia areata (dated by TCRdb to 2016 to 2018). About the investigation overall: Treated patients were enrolled in an open-label pilot trial of oral tofacitinib, 5 to 10 mg twice daily, for moderate-to-severe alopecia areata. Tofacitinib was administered for 6 to 18 months, and 6 months of follow-up off drug were then conducted to assess delayed response and recurrence. For the treated patients, the SALT score, which quantifies what percentage of scalp surface area is affected, served as the measure of disease severity. The study used high-throughput TCRbeta sequencing to examine T cell clonal expansion in alopecia areata, in both the C3H/HeJ mouse model and human patients. On the human side, TCRbeta sequencing was run on scalp tissue and on sorted CD4+ and CD8+ peripheral blood T cells from healthy controls and from alopecia areata patients with either patchy or totalis/universalis disease. Biopsies were taken from tofacitinib-treated patients at baseline and again at 4 and 24 weeks into treatment, and several of those patients also had a later scalp biopsy. Scalp clonality was compared among normal scalp (n=4), patchy alopecia areata scalp (n=8), and alopecia totalis/universalis scalp (n=8). The RNA source kit depended on sample type: the PAXgene miRNA kit for fixed scalp, the miRNeasy kit for PBMCs, and the RNeasy kit for mouse skin. TCRbeta CDR3 regions were amplified by immunoSEQ multiplex PCR using 35 Vbeta forward and 13 Jbeta reverse primers.

The investigation overall reported the following: During tofacitinib treatment, many expanded lesional clones remained in scalp and blood, and this persistence may partly explain relapse after treatment is stopped. TCR sequences shared between patients were less clear than in mice, possibly partly because of HLA diversity in the patient population. Unlike mouse skin, which is dominated by gammadelta T cells, normal human skin has resident alphabeta T cells that are also sequenced, and this complicates analysis of the scalp TCR repertoire. The treated cohort was small, with a single nonresponder, so links between baseline CD8+ expansion and response need larger studies. Tofacitinib significantly lowered scalp clonality and the number of expanded CD8+ clones among the top 100 scalp clones. Higher clonality and more expanded CD8+ clones were observed in lesional scalp than in normal scalp, particularly in alopecia totalis/universalis, a finding suggestive of antigenic drive.

Per the publication, the time point label means: 4 weeks on oral tofacitinib. The intended sense of this specimen's treatment or condition label: oral pan-JAK inhibitor, 5-10 mg twice daily. Lesional scalp punch biopsies and peripheral blood were collected from alopecia areata patients. PBMCs were separated by density centrifugation and stained for CD3, CD4 and CD8, after which CD4+ and CD8+ T cells were sorted on a FACSAria. The CDR3 covers 11 residues, taking in both the cysteine and the phenylalanine. Of all the DNA, just the CDR3 is kept, 33 bases in frame from base 1. In the germline V gene, CDR1 corresponds to MGHDK and CDR2 to SYGVNS. V gives up 7 bases and J gives up 9 bases, and the segment between their germline ends measures 10 bases. The library was prepared using the immunoSEQ multiplex PCR assay. For TCR sequencing, RNA was extracted from every sample and reverse transcribed into cDNA to serve as template. SuperScript III was used to make first-strand cDNA, primed with a 2:1 mix of oligo-dT and random hexamers. A synthetic immune receptor repertoire was used to gauge amplification bias, and whatever bias remained was removed computationally. The authors' pipeline ran thus. After raw reads were preprocessed to remove errors, the CDR3 was defined following IMGT conventions as running from the conserved cysteine to phenylalanine. Clonality was calculated as 1 minus Shannon entropy normalized by log2 of the number of productive unique TCRs. Whether scalp clones were CD4 or CD8 was inferred by matching scalp TCRbeta sequences against CD4 and CD8 repertoires sorted from blood. The table comes from immuneACCESS by way of TCRdb, which keeps in-frame sequences with V and J called. Part of the clones is missing from these tables; in studies checked, under half for an unresolved V gene and the rest for unknown reasons. The D gene and trimming were derived from the DNA, and the V and J assignments and clone size from that table. This sample is represented by about 190,000 clones; 45% to 65% of them were singletons. The ten largest clones capture about 0.69% of the sample.

Concerning this clone: No antigen is known for it. Base qualities are not recorded, but no much larger clone differs from it by a single base.

Source: CD4+ T cells sorted from blood, taken at week 4, from a patient treated with tofacitinib. The receptor was isolated from a human donor with alopecia areata. The rearranged chain carries TRBV25-1 and TRBJ2-1; the D gene cannot be named for sure. The DNA reads TGTGCCAGCACGCCAGGCTCTGAGCAGTTCTTC. Its translation reads: CASTPGSEQFF.